What follows are 30 T cell receptor beta chains derived from one specimen sequenced in a study of blood T cell repertoires in COVID-19. This table comes from immunoSEQ multiplex PCR, and its TCRdb copy is limited to in-frame clones, with some not included. The top ten clones hold 22% of a sample with over 5,500 clones, approximately 91% of them seen once. The material sequenced was peripheral blood. The receptors derive from a human donor in a cohort sampled during active COVID-19.

This clone came up a few times. The chain is built from TRBV5-1 and TRBJ1-5; maybe TRBD1 (5 bases). The CDR3 is 15 residues long. The germline CDR1 and CDR2 sequences are SGHRS and YFSETQ. Trimming pared 4 bases from V and 0 bases from J, leaving 11 bases between. The CDR3 DNA reads TGCGCCAGCAGCCGAACAGGTTATAGCAATCAGCCCCAGCATTTT. Its protein product is CASSRTGYSNQPQHF.

V and J are TRBV19 and TRBJ2-1; possibly TRBD2 for D (6 bases). CDR3 length: 15 amino acids. V was trimmed by 7 bases and J by 0 bases, leaving 13 bases between them. The germline V gene encodes CDR1 LNHDA and CDR2 SQIVND (reference sequence). The CDR3 spells CASTKDYSSYNEQFF. The CDR3 nucleotides are TGTGCCAGTACCAAGGACTATAGCTCCTACAATGAGCAGTTCTTC.

The CDR3 loop is CASKDGTENYGYTF. The CDR3 DNA sequence: TGTGCCAGCAAAGACGGGACAGAGAACTATGGCTACACCTTC. The J gene is TRBJ1-2, the V gene TRBV28, with 7 positions matching TRBD1. V shed 7 bases and J 2 bases; nucleotides not matched to a gene: 7. The CDR3 runs 14 residues. Germline-derived CDR1 and CDR2 are MDHEN and SYDVKM.

The chain couples TRBV27 to TRBJ2-3; D perhaps matches TRBD1 (6 bases). V lost 4 bases, J lost 0 bases, and 11 bases lay in between. Germline V gene lookup returns CDR1 MNHEY and CDR2 SMNVEV (reference sequence). This CDR3 has 15 amino acids. The CDR3 DNA sequence: TGTGCCAGCAGTTGGACAGACCCTAGCACAGATACGCAGTATTTT. Its translation is CASSWTDPSTDTQYF.

The genes are TRBV11-3 and TRBJ2-1; 8 bases match TRBD2. Per germline, CDR1 SGHNT and CDR2 YENEEA. J lost 14 bases, V lost 5 bases, and 11 bases had no gene match. The CDR3 runs 13 residues. CDR3 in amino acids: CASSTTGAGAEFF. CDR3 coding DNA: TGTGCCAGCAGCACAACAGGAGCGGGGGCTGAGTTCTTC.

The rearrangement joins TRBV2 to TRBJ2-7; 11 positions match TRBD2. This CDR3 region has 16 residues. Unmatched junction bases numbered 13, after V lost 6 bases and J lost 6 bases. From germline, CDR1 is SNHLY and CDR2 FYNNEI. The DNA of the CDR3 is TGTGCCAGCAGCGACCCTCTAGCGGGAGGCCGGGTCGAGCAGTACTTC. Protein: CASSDPLAGGRVEQYF.

V is TRBV6-6 and J is TRBJ2-7, with 10 nucleotides matching TRBD1. This CDR3 is built from 16 residues. Germline V gene data show CDR1 as MNHNY and CDR2 as SVGAGI (reference sequence). The junction had 10 bases not matched to a gene; V was cut back by 7 bases and J by 1 base. The CDR3 nucleotides are TGTGCCAGCACCTCAAACCGGGACAGGGGATCCTACGAGCAGTACTTC. Translation: CASTSNRDRGSYEQYF.

CDR3 coding DNA: TGCGCCAGCTATGCAGGGGGGCGGGAGACCCAGTACTTC. This sequence encodes CASYAGGRETQYF. The rearrangement joins TRBV5-1 to TRBJ2-5; D might be TRBD1 (7 bases). Between the trimmed V and J ends, which lost 7 bases and 5 bases, there was a span of 15 bases. The germline V gene has CDR1 SGHRS and CDR2 YFSETQ. The CDR3 extends over 13 amino acids.

The V gene is TRBV10-1, the J gene TRBJ1-1; 8 positions agree with TRBD1. Trimming took 6 bases from V and 4 from J; bases not matched to a gene: 10. Germline V gene lookup returns CDR1 WNHNN and CDR2 SYGVQD (reference sequence). The CDR3 covers 15 residues. The CDR3 region is CASSDRTGLVTEAFF. CDR3 nucleotides: TGCGCCAGCAGCGACCGGACAGGGCTGGTCACTGAAGCTTTCTTT.

This chain joins TRBV10-3 and TRBJ2-1; 10 bases map to TRBD1. CDR3 size: 14 residues. J lost 6 bases, V lost 7 bases, and 6 bases had no gene match. CDR1 is ENHRY and CDR2 is SYGVKD in the germline V gene. The CDR3: CAITTGTGVNEQFF. Written as DNA, the CDR3 is TGTGCCATCACCACCGGGACAGGGGTCAATGAGCAGTTCTTC.

The gene calls are TRBV28 and TRBJ2-5; 7 positions match TRBD1. This CDR3 region has 16 residues. J gave up 4 bases and V 5 bases, and 13 bases lay outside the gene matches. CDR1 and CDR2 (germline): MDHEN, SYDVKM. This CDR3 reads CASSIHQGQMGETQYF. CDR3 DNA sequence: TGTGCCAGCAGTATACACCAGGGACAGATGGGAGAGACCCAGTACTTC.

The chain carries TRBV2 and TRBJ2-2; maybe TRBD2 (5 bases). Germline values: CDR1 SNHLY, CDR2 FYNNEI. The CDR3 extends over 13 amino acids. Trimming pared 7 bases from V and 1 base from J, leaving 7 bases between. The CDR3 spells CASKAENTGELFF. DNA of the CDR3: TGTGCCAGCAAAGCGGAGAACACCGGGGAGCTGTTTTTT.

The chain employs TRBV19 and TRBJ1-3, with 7 bases matching TRBD1. The germline V gene has CDR1 LNHDA and CDR2 SQIVND (reference sequence). The V and J ends lost 5 bases and 0 bases, in that order; junction bases with no gene match: 4. This CDR3 region has 15 residues. The CDR3: CASSARTGSGNTIYF. In nucleotides, the CDR3 is TGTGCCAGTAGTGCCCGGACAGGCTCTGGAAACACCATATATTTT. The full variable domain, rest sourced from reference TRBV19 and TRBJ1-3, is DGGITQSPKYLFRKEGQNVTLSCEQNLNHDAMYWYRQDPGQGLRLIYYSQIVNDFQKGDIAEGYSVSREKKESFPLTVTSAQKNPTAFYLCASSARTGSGNTIYFGEGSWLTVV.

This clone was observed a few times. The J gene is TRBJ1-5, the V gene TRBV7-9, with TRBD1 identical over 9 bases. V lost 5 bases to trimming and J lost 6 bases; unmatched junction nucleotides: 8. The CDR3 has 15 amino acids. Germline V gene sequence: CDR1 SEHNR, CDR2 FQNEAQ (reference sequence). The CDR3 sequence: CASSPGTGKLQPQHF. CDR3 sequence (DNA): TGTGCCAGCAGCCCCGGGACAGGGAAACTTCAGCCCCAGCATTTT.

The table lists this clone with a count of one. The rearrangement links TRBV6-5 to TRBJ1-1, with 7 bases that match TRBD1. The CDR3 length is 15 residues. In germline, CDR1 is MNHEY, CDR2 SVGAGI. Losses at the gene ends were 0 bases for V and 1 base for J; bases not matched to a gene: 2. The CDR3 DNA reads as TGTGCCAGCAGTTACTCGCCAGGGGGGAACACTGAAGCTTTCTTT. It translates to CASSYSPGGNTEAFF.

CDR3 bases: TGTGCCAGCAGTTTGGCACAGGCAGATACGCAGTATTTT. Amino acid sequence: CASSLAQADTQYF. The J gene is TRBJ2-3, the V gene TRBV12-3 or TRBV12-4, with D possibly matching TRBD1 (5 bases). With 3 bases removed from V and 4 bases from J, the gap between germline ends came to 8 bases. The CDR3 extends over 13 amino acids.

This chain joins TRBV27 and TRBJ2-2; the D gene is possibly TRBD1 (6 bases). Between the trimmed V and J ends, which lost 3 bases and 5 bases, there was a span of 16 bases. CDR3 length: 16 amino acids. Germline loops: CDR1 MNHEY, CDR2 SMNVEV (reference sequence). The CDR3 bases are TGTGCCAGCAGTTTGGTGGCAGGGGCACGAACCGGGGAGCTGTTTTTT. Translation gives CASSLVAGARTGELFF.

The J gene is TRBJ2-7, the V gene TRBV5-4; 10 bases align to TRBD2. Germline CDR1 and CDR2: SGHNT and YYREEE (reference sequence). V lost 5 bases to trimming and J lost 4 bases; unmatched junction nucleotides: 6. The CDR3 length is 14 residues. In DNA, the CDR3 is TGTGCCAGCAGTAGCGAACTAGCGGGATACGAGCAGTACTTC. Its protein product is CASSSELAGYEQYF.

This clone appeared once. The rearrangement links TRBV4-2 to TRBJ2-5; D possibly corresponds to TRBD1 (5 bases). This CDR3 comprises 14 residues. Germline V CDR1 and CDR2: LGHNA, YNFKEQ. V was shortened by 0 bases and J by 3 bases, with 8 bases between the two germline ends. CDR3 in amino acids: CASSQDLTEETQYF. As DNA, the CDR3 is TGTGCCAGCAGCCAAGATTTGACAGAAGAGACCCAGTACTTC.

This chain links TRBV27 with TRBJ2-7, with 10 bases lining up with TRBD1. The CDR3 contains 15 residues. Germline V gives CDR1 MNHEY, CDR2 SMNVEV (reference sequence). Trimming removed 4 bases from V and 4 bases from J; junction bases left unmatched: 7. The CDR3 here is CASSSRTGGIYEQYF. For the CDR3, the DNA is TGTGCCAGCAGTTCACGGACAGGGGGGATATACGAGCAGTACTTC.

This clone was found a few times. The V and J genes are TRBV4-2 and TRBJ2-1; 11 bases match TRBD2. Germline assignment: CDR1 LGHNA and CDR2 YNFKEQ. This CDR3 is 15 amino acids long. V was pared by 4 bases and J by 2 bases, with 1 base of the junction left unmatched. DNA of the CDR3: TGTGCCAGCAGCCCGGGACTAGCGGCCTACAATGAGCAGTTCTTC. Residues: CASSPGLAAYNEQFF.

This chain connects TRBV27 to TRBJ1-4; D may be TRBD1 (5 bases). V lost 5 bases to trimming and J lost 5 bases, with 18 bases between them. CDR1 MNHEY and CDR2 SMNVEV come from the germline V gene (reference sequence). This CDR3 contains 16 residues. CDR3 sequence: CASSPHGGGDNEKLFF. CDR3 in DNA: TGTGCCAGCAGTCCCCATGGGGGAGGGGACAATGAAAAACTGTTTTTT. Combining the CDR3 with reference TRBV27 and TRBJ1-4 gives the whole variable domain EAQVTQNPRYLITVTGKKLTVTCSQNMNHEYMSWYRQDPGLGLRQIYYSMNVEVTDKGDVPEGYKVSRKEKRNFPLILESPSPNQTSLYFCASSPHGGGDNEKLFFGSGTQLSVL.

The chain carries TRBV5-4 and TRBJ2-7; 13 bases are shared with TRBD2. CDR1 and CDR2 from the germline V gene are SGHNT and YYREEE (reference sequence). The junction had 2 bases not matched to a gene; V was cut back by 4 bases and J by 4 bases. CDR3 length equals 14 residues. CDR3 DNA sequence: TGTGCCAGCAGCAGGGGACTAGCGGGGTACGAGCAGTACTTC. Translation: CASSRGLAGYEQYF.

J is TRBJ1-2 and V is TRBV6-1; no firm D call. V shed 1 base and J shed 8 bases, with 11 bases lying between them. This CDR3 has 13 residues. Germline V gene sequence: CDR1 MNHNS, CDR2 SASEGT. The CDR3 sequence is CASSEGAAAGYTF. CDR3 nucleotide sequence: TGTGCCAGCAGTGAAGGGGCAGCGGCGGGCTACACCTTC.

The chain uses TRBV24-1 and TRBJ2-6; D call uncertain. Germline CDR1 reads KGHDR; CDR2 reads SFDVKD. Trimming took off 4 bases at V and 12 bases at J, with 12 bases between the two ends. This CDR3 has 13 amino acids. The CDR3 here is CATSDFRGTVLTF. The CDR3 DNA follows: TGTGCCACCAGTGACTTCCGAGGAACCGTCCTGACTTTC.

V is TRBV15 and J is TRBJ1-4, with a weak D call TRBD1 (5 bases). V was cut by 5 bases and J by 6 bases, with 19 bases left in between. CDR1 is LNHNV, CDR2 YYDKDF, per germline (reference sequence). The CDR3 is 16 residues long. This chain's CDR3 is CATSSEAGGVDEKLFF. The CDR3 DNA follows: TGTGCCACCAGCTCAGAGGCGGGGGGGGTTGATGAAAAACTGTTTTTT. Variable domain in full (rest from reference TRBV15 and TRBJ1-4): DAMVIQNPRYQVTQFGKPVTLSCSQTLNHNVMYWYQQKSSQAPKLLFHYYDKDFNNEADTPDNFQSRRPNTSFCFLDIRSPGLGDTAMYLCATSSEAGGVDEKLFFGSGTQLSVL.

CDR3 residues: CASSQETGLVNQPQHF. Here the CDR3 DNA reads TGTGCCAGCAGCCAAGAAACAGGGCTAGTCAATCAGCCCCAGCATTTT. The rearrangement uses TRBV4-2 and TRBJ1-5; TRBD1 might be the D (6 bases). Per germline, CDR1 LGHNA and CDR2 YNFKEQ. V dropped 0 bases and J dropped 3 bases, with 12 bases sitting between them. The CDR3 length is 16 residues.

This rearrangement joins TRBV6-1 to TRBJ2-7; possibly TRBD2 for D (6 bases). Looked up from germline, CDR1 is MNHNS and CDR2 is SASEGT. The CDR3 sequence is 14 residues long. V lost 3 bases and J lost 4, with 13 bases in between. For the CDR3, the DNA is TGTGCCAGCAGTGAGGGATGGAGGGAATACGAGCAGTACTTC. Amino acid sequence: CASSEGWREYEQYF.

This clone turned up a few times. The chain has TRBV2 and TRBJ2-7; 7 bases fit TRBD2. From germline, CDR1 is SNHLY and CDR2 FYNNEI. The CDR3 is 15 residues long. V gave up 4 bases and J gave up 2 bases; unmatched junction bases: 8. The CDR3 sequence: CASSAKGGLAYEQYF. The CDR3 DNA sequence: TGTGCCAGCAGTGCCAAGGGAGGGCTGGCCTACGAGCAGTACTTC.

The genes are TRBV27 and TRBJ2-6; D is unclear. The V end was cut by 6 bases, the J end by 3 bases, with 15 bases between. CDR3 length equals 16 residues. The V gene's germline CDR1 is MNHEY and CDR2 SMNVEV (reference sequence). The CDR3 coding sequence is TGTGCCAGCAGCCCGAGAGGTTACGGTGGGGCCAACGTCCTGACTTTC. Translated, it gives CASSPRGYGGANVLTF.